The T cell receptor beta chain described here comes from a study of blood T cells in healthy people across ages. At least 6.5 million PBMCs were isolated per sample. General observations from the study: Greater diversity and more naive CD4+ cells were seen in long-lived donors than in aged donors. PBMC samples, being unsorted, prevented any conclusive comparison of naive and antigen-experienced cells.

CDR3 length equals 16 residues. V was shortened by 1 base and J by 2 bases, with 14 bases between the two germline ends. Germline-derived CDR1 and CDR2 are SEHNR and FQNEAQ (reference sequence). This clonotype was counted only a few times. Its antigen is unknown. A second PCR, run for roughly 6 to 11 cycles, used a sample-barcoded 5' primer plus a J-beta primer mix. Every cDNA molecule bore a tag from a template-switch adaptor containing 12 random nucleotides. Each CDR3 protein gets one entry after TCRdb re-called the 5' RACE reads with MiXCR. This repertoire shows about 1.7 million distinct CDR3 sequences, 28% found once; its top ten account for about 8%.

This receptor was taken from a woman aged 25 to 39 in good health. The chain employs TRBV7-9 and TRBJ1-2; D is ambiguous. The sequenced sample consisted of blood. CDR3 in amino acids: CASSLGTGSGNYGYTF. CDR3 DNA: TGTGCCAGCAGCTTAGGGACTGGGTCTGGAAACTATGGCTACACCTTC.